Listed here are 13 T cell receptor beta chains from one sample, sequenced in a study of T cell responses to AZD1222 COVID-19 vaccine. Sequencing was performed with immunoSEQ multiplex PCR; in TCRdb, only in-frame clones are kept and a portion is missing. The data hold 120,000 to 150,000 clones, with 93% observed a single time. This specimen was peripheral blood, taken on day 0 of AZD1222 vaccination. These receptors originate from an adult in good health.

This chain connects TRBV7-3 to TRBJ2-2; 7 bases agree with TRBD2. Germline V gene lookup returns CDR1 SGHTA and CDR2 FQGTGA. The J segment lost 3 bases and the V segment lost 5 bases, leaving 0 bases of the junction unmatched. There are 13 residues in the CDR3. The CDR3 DNA reads TGTGCCAGCAGCGGGAGGGACACCGGGGAGCTGTTTTTT. The encoded protein is CASSGRDTGELFF.

The chain is built from TRBV9 and TRBJ2-1; 12 bases are a match to TRBD2. Germline V CDR1 and CDR2: SGDLS, YYNGEE. Trimming cost V 0 bases and J 10 bases; bases outside gene matches: 5. The CDR3 covers 15 residues. The CDR3 DNA sequence: TGTGCCAGCAGCGTAGCTAGCGGGGGGGCAAGGGAGCAGTTCTTC. This codes for CASSVASGGAREQFF.

CDR3 in DNA: TGTGCCAGCAGCCGTGAGGAACGGGGGCCCTCGGGAAAACTGTTTTTT. It yields the protein CASSREERGPSGKLFF. This chain connects TRBV4-2 to TRBJ1-4; a possible D gene is TRBD1 (6 bases). The CDR3 contains 16 residues. The germline V gene has CDR1 LGHNA and CDR2 YNFKEQ. V lost 4 bases, J lost 10 bases, and 22 bases lay in between.

This rearrangement joins TRBV5-1 to TRBJ1-3, with D possibly TRBD1 on 6 matching bases. V shed 3 bases and J shed 0 bases, with 31 bases lying between them. The CDR3 sequence is 22 residues long. Per the germline V gene, CDR1 is SGHRS and CDR2 is YFSETQ. CDR3 loop: CASSSSGGGAGKLEFSGNTIYF. The CDR3 DNA follows: TGCGCCAGCAGCTCCTCCGGGGGCGGCGCTGGAAAACTCGAATTCTCTGGAAACACCATATATTTT. Complete variable domain (other parts from reference TRBV5-1 and TRBJ1-3): KAGVTQTPRYLIKTRGQQVTLSCSPISGHRSVSWYQQTPGQGLQFLFEYFSETQRNKGNFPGRFSGRQFSNSRSEMNVSTLELGDSALYLCASSSSGGGAGKLEFSGNTIYFGEGSWLTVV.

This chain uses TRBV10-3 with TRBJ2-1, with D maybe TRBD2 (6 bases). CDR3 size: 15 residues. The germline gives CDR1 ENHRY, CDR2 SYGVKD. V lost 3 bases, J lost 2 bases, and 11 bases lay in between. This chain's CDR3 is CAISDGGNTYNEQFF. CDR3 nucleotides: TGTGCCATCAGTGACGGCGGGAACACCTACAATGAGCAGTTCTTC.

This sequence joins TRBV4-3 and TRBJ2-7; D gene uncertain. Trimming shortened V by 4 bases and J by 3 bases, and 10 bases separated the two germline ends. CDR3 length: 13 amino acids. In germline, CDR1 is LGHNA, CDR2 YSLEER. CDR3 protein: CASSRELYYEQYF. The CDR3 nucleotides are TGCGCCAGCAGCCGGGAACTTTACTACGAGCAGTACTTC.

J is TRBJ2-7 and V is TRBV24-1; D perhaps matches TRBD1 (6 bases). Per the germline V gene, CDR1 is KGHDR and CDR2 is SFDVKD. V was cut by 3 bases and J by 3 bases, with 14 bases left in between. CDR3 length equals 15 residues. The CDR3 reads CATSDDPTGFYEQYF. The CDR3 bases are TGTGCCACCAGTGATGATCCGACAGGATTCTACGAGCAGTACTTC.

The CDR3 loop is CASSVGRGLGNTIYF. For the CDR3, the DNA is TGTGCCAGCAGCGTAGGCAGGGGGCTCGGAAACACCATATATTTT. The genes are TRBV9 and TRBJ1-3; TRBD1 matches 8 bases. V gave up 0 bases and J gave up 4 bases; unmatched junction bases: 3. Germline V gene sequence: CDR1 SGDLS, CDR2 YYNGEE. This CDR3 has 15 amino acids.

The genes are TRBV7-9 and TRBJ1-4; no clear D gene. V was shortened by 4 bases and J by 7 bases, with 13 bases between the two germline ends. The germline V gene encodes CDR1 SEHNR and CDR2 FQNEAQ (reference sequence). The length of the CDR3 is 14 residues. This CDR3 is CASSSGAFGEKLFF. CDR3 coding DNA: TGTGCCAGCAGCTCGGGAGCCTTTGGTGAAAAACTGTTTTTT.

The chain joins TRBV7-2 to TRBJ1-5; D is unresolved. CDR3 length equals 15 residues. V lost 0 bases, J lost 5 bases, and 11 bases lay in between. Germline CDR1 reads SGHTA; CDR2 reads FQGNSA. CDR3 region: CASSLALGTDQPQHF. The CDR3 DNA reads TGTGCCAGCAGCTTAGCGTTAGGTACAGATCAGCCCCAGCATTTT.

The V call is TRBV5-5, the J call TRBJ2-3, with TRBD1 identical over 10 bases. The germline V gene encodes CDR1 SGHKS and CDR2 YYEKEE (reference sequence). J gave up 6 bases and V 4 bases, and 5 bases lay outside the gene matches. This CDR3 is 14 amino acids long. The CDR3 spells CASSPGQGVDTQYF. The CDR3 DNA reads TGTGCCAGCAGCCCCGGACAGGGGGTGGATACGCAGTATTTT.

This rearrangement joins TRBV27 to TRBJ1-5; D gene ambiguous. Germline CDR1 is MNHEY and CDR2 is SMNVEV (reference sequence). V dropped 2 bases and J dropped 2 bases, with 13 bases sitting between them. This CDR3 comprises 16 residues. CDR3 loop: CASSLRARVGNQPQHF. The CDR3 DNA reads TGTGCCAGCAGTTTAAGGGCCCGGGTGGGCAATCAGCCCCAGCATTTT.

The chain couples TRBV4-3 to TRBJ2-2, with a possible D match to TRBD1 (6 bases). CDR3 length: 17 residues. Germline V gene data show CDR1 as LGHNA and CDR2 as YSLEER. The V end lost 3 bases, the J end lost 1 base, and 15 bases lay between the germline ends. CDR3 region: CASSQAHRVGNTGELFF. DNA of the CDR3: TGCGCCAGCAGCCAGGCCCACAGGGTAGGGAACACCGGGGAGCTGTTTTTT.